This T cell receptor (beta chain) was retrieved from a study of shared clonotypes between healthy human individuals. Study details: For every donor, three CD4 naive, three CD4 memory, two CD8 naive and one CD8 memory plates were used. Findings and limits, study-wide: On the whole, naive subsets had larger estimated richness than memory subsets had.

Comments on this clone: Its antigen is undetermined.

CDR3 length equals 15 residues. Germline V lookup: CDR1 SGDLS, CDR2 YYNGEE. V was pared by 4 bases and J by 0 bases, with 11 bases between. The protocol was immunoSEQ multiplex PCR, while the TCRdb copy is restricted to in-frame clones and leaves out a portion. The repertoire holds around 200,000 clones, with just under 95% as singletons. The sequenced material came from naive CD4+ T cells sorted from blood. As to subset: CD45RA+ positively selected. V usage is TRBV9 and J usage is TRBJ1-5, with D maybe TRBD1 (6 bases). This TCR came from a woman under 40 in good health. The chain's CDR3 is CASSPGDTSNQPQHF. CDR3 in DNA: TGTGCCAGCAGCCCAGGGGACACTAGCAATCAGCCCCAGCATTTT.